The entry that follows covers one T cell receptor beta chain sequence. The sample is drawn from a study of T cell responses to AZD1222 COVID-19 vaccine. Using immunoSEQ multiplex PCR, the repertoire was profiled, and TCRdb retains in-frame clones only, with some absent. The table has tens of thousands of clones, about four fifths seen once. The V end lost 5 bases, the J end lost 4 bases, and 7 bases lay between the germline ends. The CDR3 consists of 13 residues. CDR1 and CDR2 (germline): SGHNT, YYREEE (reference sequence). The J gene is TRBJ2-6, the V gene TRBV5-4; the D is unclear. The TCR sequence derives from an adult in good health. The sample was peripheral blood, taken on day 0 of AZD1222 vaccination. CDR3 protein: CASRSVGANVLTF. CDR3 sequence (DNA): TGTGCCAGCAGGTCCGTAGGGGCCAACGTCCTGACTTTC.